This entry is about one TCR beta chain. This sample is drawn from a study of OX40 agonist ivuxolimab in advanced cancers. About the study: Six ivuxolimab dose levels, 0.01 to 10 mg/kg, were given intravenously every 2 weeks.

Profiled with immunoSEQ multiplex PCR; TCRdb holds only in-frame clones, not every one. The table has tens of thousands of clones, 65% to 85% seen once. There are 16 residues in the CDR3. The V end lost 5 bases, the J end lost 3 bases, and 20 bases lay between the germline ends. Germline CDR1 and CDR2: MNHNY and SVGAGI (reference sequence). The TCR originated in an adult with an advanced solid tumor such as melanoma, head and neck, liver or kidney cancer. Sequencing was performed on CD4+ or CD8+ T cells sorted from blood, taken in a trial of the OX40 agonist ivuxolimab. This rearrangement joins TRBV6-6 to TRBJ2-7, with a weak D call TRBD1 (6 bases). The CDR3: CASSTARQGSYYEQYF. The CDR3 DNA sequence: TGTGCCAGCAGTACCGCCCGGCAGGGGTCCTACTACGAGCAGTACTTC.